What follows are 23 T cell receptor beta chains derived from one specimen sequenced in a study of shared clonotypes between healthy human individuals. Cells designated naive CD8 were CD45RO-negative and were positively selected for CCR7, with terminally differentiated effector memory CD45RA+ cells excluded. Data came from immunoSEQ multiplex PCR; TCRdb stores just in-frame clones and leaves some out. The data show about 2.1 million clones, 93% seen once. The material sequenced was naive CD8+ T cells from PBMCs. The origin of the receptors is a man younger than 30 in good health. Some clones in this sample may be carry-over from other donors' samples.

This rearrangement joins TRBV11-2 to TRBJ1-3; D not resolved. The V and J ends lost 6 bases and 3 bases respectively, with 21 bases between them. Per the germline V gene, CDR1 is SGHAT and CDR2 is FQNNGV. The CDR3 loop spans 17 amino acids. The chain's CDR3 is CASRLGTVGGDGNTIYF. CDR3 nucleotide sequence: TGTGCCAGCAGATTGGGCACGGTCGGCGGGGATGGAAACACCATATATTTT.

This chain connects TRBV4-2 to TRBJ2-7; 9 nucleotides agree with TRBD1. There are 15 residues in the CDR3. V shed 4 bases and J 5 bases; nucleotides not matched to a gene: 9. Per the germline V gene, CDR1 is LGHNA and CDR2 is YNFKEQ. CDR3 nucleotide sequence: TGTGCCAGCAGCCCGGCGCGGACAGGGGAGCACGAGCAGTACTTC. Translated: CASSPARTGEHEQYF.

The V and J genes are TRBV7-9 and TRBJ2-7; D is possibly TRBD1 (6 bases). This CDR3 region has 15 residues. The V gene's germline CDR1 is SEHNR and CDR2 FQNEAQ (reference sequence). V lost 5 bases and J 4 bases, leaving 18 bases between the germline ends. The CDR3, as DNA: TGTGCCAGCAGCGGCCAACCTTCAGGGGATTACGAGCAGTACTTC. This translates into CASSGQPSGDYEQYF. Drawing the rest from reference TRBV7-9 and TRBJ2-7, the complete variable domain is DTGVSQNPRHKITKRGQNVTFRCDPISEHNRLYWYRQTLGQGPEFLTYFQNEAQLEKSRLLSDRFSAERPKGSFSTLEIQRTEQGDSAMYLCASSGQPSGDYEQYFGPGTRLTVT.

The chain is built from TRBV7-9 and TRBJ2-1; the D call may be TRBD1 or TRBD2 (6 bases each). The germline gives CDR1 SEHNR, CDR2 FQNEAQ (reference sequence). Trimming removed 3 bases at V and 11 bases at J, with 17 bases between. The CDR3 runs 14 residues. This CDR3 is CASSLGGPGHKQFF. The CDR3 DNA sequence: TGTGCCAGCAGCTTGGGGGGCCCGGGACATAAGCAGTTCTTC.

The chain joins TRBV11-2 to TRBJ2-7; D gene uncertain. Trimming pared 6 bases from V and 2 bases from J, leaving 17 bases between. The CDR3 is 15 amino acids. Germline V gene data show CDR1 as SGHAT and CDR2 as FQNNGV. The CDR3 nucleotides are TGTGCCAGCAGTGTAGCAGGCAGACCAACCTACGAGCAGTACTTC. The encoded protein is CASSVAGRPTYEQYF.

This chain links TRBV19 with TRBJ1-4; no definite D call. The V end was cut by 7 bases, the J end by 2 bases, with 11 bases between. Germline assignment: CDR1 LNHDA and CDR2 SQIVND (reference sequence). This CDR3 comprises 14 residues. CDR3 sequence reads: CASKWVATNEKLFF. CDR3 sequence (DNA): TGTGCCAGTAAGTGGGTTGCGACTAATGAAAAACTGTTTTTT. Full variable domain (outside the CDR3, taken from reference TRBV19 and TRBJ1-4): DGGITQSPKYLFRKEGQNVTLSCEQNLNHDAMYWYRQDPGQGLRLIYYSQIVNDFQKGDIAEGYSVSREKKESFPLTVTSAQKNPTAFYLCASKWVATNEKLFFGSGTQLSVL.

V is TRBV5-4 and J is TRBJ2-1; 7 bases line up with TRBD2. The V and J ends lost 5 bases and 4 bases, in that order; junction bases with no gene match: 6. Germline values: CDR1 SGHNT, CDR2 YYREEE (reference sequence). There are 14 residues in the CDR3. The CDR3 bases are TGTGCCAGCAGTCCCGAGCGGGGTTACAATGAGCAGTTCTTC. Translation: CASSPERGYNEQFF.

This rearrangement joins TRBV27 to TRBJ2-5, with 12 bases fitting TRBD2. The CDR3 runs to 18 residues. The germline gives CDR1 MNHEY, CDR2 SMNVEV (reference sequence). V lost 4 bases to trimming and J lost 2 bases; unmatched junction nucleotides: 11. CDR3 coding DNA: TGTGCCAGCAGTTCGCGACTAGCGGGAGTCCGGGGGCAAGAGACCCAGTACTTC. It codes for CASSSRLAGVRGQETQYF.

The chain is built from TRBV11-3 and TRBJ2-5, with a possible D match to TRBD1 (5 bases). The J call could be wrong; TRBJ2-7 is a better fit for the DNA end. Germline-derived CDR1 and CDR2 are SGHNT and YENEEA. This CDR3 is built from 14 residues. CDR3: CASSSRDGKHEQYF. The DNA of the CDR3 is TGTGCCAGCAGCTCCAGGGATGGGAAGCACGAGCAGTACTTC.

This chain uses TRBV10-2 with TRBJ2-1; D is unclear. The germline V gene encodes CDR1 WSHSY and CDR2 SAAADI. Trimming left V 10 bases short and J 1 base short, with 14 bases between. This CDR3 contains 14 residues. CDR3 sequence: CATERSQSYNEQFF. For the CDR3, the DNA is TGCGCCACCGAAAGGAGCCAATCCTACAATGAGCAGTTCTTC.

The chain recombines TRBV6-6 with TRBJ2-7; perhaps TRBD1 as D (6 bases). The CDR3 totals 16 residues. The germline V and J ends were trimmed by 2 bases and 4 bases, with 18 bases remaining between them. CDR1 is MNHNY and CDR2 is SVGAGI in the germline V gene (reference sequence). CDR3 residues: CASSYSPAGTPYEQYF. The CDR3 nucleotides are TGTGCCAGCAGTTACAGCCCCGCCGGGACACCTTACGAGCAGTACTTC.

The J gene is TRBJ2-3, the V gene TRBV27, with D perhaps TRBD1 or TRBD2 (5 bases each). Germline CDR1 is MNHEY and CDR2 is SMNVEV (reference sequence). CDR3 length: 13 amino acids. V lost 4 bases, J lost 3 bases, and 8 bases lay in between. The CDR3 DNA is TGTGCCAGCAGTTCCAGGGAGACAGATACGCAGTATTTT. It translates to CASSSRETDTQYF.

V is TRBV27 and J is TRBJ2-7; D is tentatively TRBD1 or TRBD2 (5 bases each). The V end lost 4 bases, the J end lost 1 base, and 17 bases lay between the germline ends. Germline-derived CDR1 and CDR2 are MNHEY and SMNVEV (reference sequence). There are 16 residues in the CDR3. Here the CDR3 reads CASSWSIGTASYEQYF. The CDR3 nucleotides read TGTGCCAGCAGTTGGTCTATCGGGACGGCTTCCTACGAGCAGTACTTC.

This clone was seen only once. The chain combines TRBV30 with TRBJ1-2; a weak D match, TRBD1 (5 bases). V was clipped by 4 bases and J by 4 bases, with 10 bases between them. CDR1 and CDR2 from the germline V gene are GTSNPN and SVGIG (reference sequence). CDR3 size: 12 residues. The DNA for the CDR3 is TGTGCCTGGAACCAGGGCCCCTATGGCTACACCTTC. This codes for CAWNQGPYGYTF.

The chain links TRBV5-6 to TRBJ2-7, with TRBD1 identical over 7 bases. Germline lookup yields CDR1 SGHDT and CDR2 YYEEEE. The CDR3 length is 17 residues. The J segment lost 2 bases and the V segment lost 3 bases, leaving 14 bases of the junction unmatched. This chain's CDR3 is CASSSGRYGTVTYEQYF. The CDR3 coding sequence is TGTGCCAGCAGCTCAGGCCGTTACGGGACAGTCACCTACGAGCAGTACTTC.

This chain connects TRBV27 to TRBJ2-7, with D uncertain. V lost 3 bases and J lost 0, with 15 bases in between. Germline lookup yields CDR1 MNHEY and CDR2 SMNVEV (reference sequence). The CDR3 has 16 residues. The CDR3 reads CASSLEFGVSSYEQYF. CDR3 in DNA: TGTGCCAGCAGTTTGGAGTTTGGGGTTAGCTCCTACGAGCAGTACTTC.

The chain has TRBV11-2 and TRBJ2-3; 9 positions agree with TRBD2. Germline V gives CDR1 SGHAT, CDR2 FQNNGV. The CDR3 has 14 residues. With V trimmed by 5 bases and J by 6 bases, 6 bases remained unmatched. The CDR3 DNA follows: TGTGCCAGCAGCCCCGGGACTAGCTTGGATACGCAGTATTTT. Protein: CASSPGTSLDTQYF.

The chain links TRBV28 to TRBJ2-3, with TRBD2 as a possible D gene (5 bases). The V end lost 3 bases, the J end lost 5 bases, and 9 bases lay between the germline ends. This CDR3 has 13 residues. Germline CDR1 MDHEN, CDR2 SYDVKM. This chain's CDR3 is CASSFPGEDTQYF. CDR3 nucleotide sequence: TGTGCCAGCAGTTTCCCCGGGGAAGATACGCAGTATTTT.

In its sample, this clone was seen once. The chain couples TRBV7-6 to TRBJ2-1; possibly TRBD2 for D (5 bases). In germline, CDR1 is SGHVS, CDR2 FNYEAQ. The CDR3 length is 15 residues. With 1 base removed from V and 8 bases from J, the gap between germline ends came to 15 bases. CDR3: CASSLGFPGSYEQFF. CDR3 DNA sequence: TGTGCCAGCAGCTTAGGGTTTCCGGGGTCCTATGAGCAGTTCTTC.

V usage is TRBV5-6 and J usage is TRBJ2-7; 11 positions match TRBD2. After removal of 4 bases from V and 2 bases from J, the junction contained 5 bases not matched to a gene. Germline CDR1 is SGHDT and CDR2 is YYEEEE. CDR3 length equals 15 residues. The CDR3 protein is CASSPGTSGPYEQYF. The CDR3 nucleotides read TGTGCCAGCAGCCCCGGGACTAGCGGTCCCTACGAGCAGTACTTC.

Of note for this clone: Other DNA sequences in the same sample also yield this CDR3. This sequence joins TRBV7-2 and TRBJ1-1; possibly TRBD1 for D (6 bases). Germline CDR1 and CDR2: SGHTA and FQGNSA. The CDR3 loop spans 14 amino acids. Trimming removed 5 bases from V and 2 bases from J, with 12 bases in between. CDR3: CASSPRTANTEAFF. CDR3 bases: TGTGCCAGCAGCCCTAGGACAGCTAACACTGAAGCTTTCTTT.

The V call is TRBV5-4, the J call TRBJ2-1; D ambiguous. Germline CDR1 and CDR2: SGHNT and YYREEE (reference sequence). V gave up 0 bases and J gave up 3 bases, with 13 bases separating them. The CDR3 spans 16 residues. CDR3 residues: CASSLGSAFLYNEQFF. CDR3 DNA sequence: TGTGCCAGCAGCTTGGGTTCGGCGTTTCTCTACAATGAGCAGTTCTTC.

The count of this clone is one. The rearrangement joins TRBV27 to TRBJ1-5, with 7 bases that match TRBD1. Germline CDR1 and CDR2: MNHEY and SMNVEV (reference sequence). This CDR3 region has 18 residues. Germline trimming cut 0 bases from V and 4 bases from J; bases unmatched to any gene: 12. For the CDR3, the DNA is TGTGCCAGCAGTTTATCGGGGGGGTTGACAGGGAGTAATCAGCCCCAGCATTTT. It codes for CASSLSGGLTGSNQPQHF.